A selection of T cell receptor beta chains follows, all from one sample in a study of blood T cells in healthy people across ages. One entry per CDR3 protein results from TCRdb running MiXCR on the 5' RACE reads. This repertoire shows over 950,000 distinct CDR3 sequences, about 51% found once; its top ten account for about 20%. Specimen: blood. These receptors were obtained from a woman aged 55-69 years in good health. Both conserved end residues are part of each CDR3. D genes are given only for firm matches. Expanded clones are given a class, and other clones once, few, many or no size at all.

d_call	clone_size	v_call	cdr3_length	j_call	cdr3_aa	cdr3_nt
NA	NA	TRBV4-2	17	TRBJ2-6	CASSEGWASSGANVLTF	TGTGCCAGCAGTGAGGGCTGGGCGAGCTCTGGGGCCAACGTCCTGACTTTC
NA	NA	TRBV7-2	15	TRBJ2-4	CASSLAGDAANIQYF	TGTGCCAGCAGCTTAGCAGGGGACGCGGCAAACATTCAGTACTTC
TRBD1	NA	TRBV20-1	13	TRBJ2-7	CSARRQGHYEQYF	TGCAGTGCTAGGAGACAGGGCCACTACGAGCAGTACTTC
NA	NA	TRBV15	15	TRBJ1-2	CATSRALSGGYGYTF	TGTGCCACCAGCAGAGCCCTATCGGGGGGCTATGGCTACACCTTC
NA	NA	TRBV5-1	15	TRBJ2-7	CASSQDLTGPYEQYF	TGCGCCAGCAGCCAGGACCTTACAGGGCCCTACGAGCAGTACTTC
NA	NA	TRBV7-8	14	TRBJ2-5	CASSLGSFSETQYF	TGTGCCAGCAGCTTAGGTTCCTTCTCGGAGACCCAGTACTTC
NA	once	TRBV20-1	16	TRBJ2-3	CSADYRTALSTGTQYF	TGCAGTGCAGACTATAGGACTGCTCTTAGCACAGGTACGCAGTATTTT
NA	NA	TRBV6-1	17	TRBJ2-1	CASSEVREALSYNEQFF	TGTGCCAGCAGTGAAGTCAGAGAGGCCCTATCCTACAATGAGCAGTTCTTC
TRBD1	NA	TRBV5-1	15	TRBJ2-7	CASSLGGSQTYEQYF	TGCGCCAGCAGCCTAGGGGGCAGCCAGACCTACGAGCAGTACTTC
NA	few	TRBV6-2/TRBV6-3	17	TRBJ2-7	CASSYDMASPSFYEQYF	TGTGCCAGCAGTTACGACATGGCGTCGCCCTCATTCTACGAGCAGTACTTC
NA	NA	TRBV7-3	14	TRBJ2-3	CASSFAPSTDTQYF	TGTGCCAGCAGCTTTGCCCCATCCACAGATACGCAGTATTTT
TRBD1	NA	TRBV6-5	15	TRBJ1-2	CASSPELQGAAGYTF	TGTGCCAGCAGCCCCGAACTACAGGGGGCGGCTGGCTACACCTTC
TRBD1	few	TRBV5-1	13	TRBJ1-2	CASSRDRVNGYTF	TGCGCCAGCAGCCGAGACAGGGTGAATGGCTACACCTTC
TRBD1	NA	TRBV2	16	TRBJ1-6	CASSDLTGGSNSPLHF	TGTGCCAGCAGTGATTTGACAGGGGGCTCCAATTCACCCCTCCACTTT
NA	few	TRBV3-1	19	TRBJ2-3	CASSPPQGRELRGADTQYF	TGTGCCAGCAGCCCCCCACAAGGGCGGGAACTCCGAGGGGCAGATACGCAGTATTTT
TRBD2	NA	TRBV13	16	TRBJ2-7	CASSRSGLANYNEQYF	TGTGCCAGCAGCCGGTCCGGACTAGCGAACTACAATGAGCAGTACTTC
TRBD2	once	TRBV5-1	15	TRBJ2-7	CASTRLAGVDYEQYF	TGCGCCAGCACCCGACTAGCGGGAGTCGACTACGAGCAGTACTTC
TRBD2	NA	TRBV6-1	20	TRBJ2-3	CATMPLASGRVSLLTDTQYF	TGTGCCACGATGCCCCTTGCTAGCGGGAGGGTTAGTCTTCTCACAGATACGCAGTATTTT
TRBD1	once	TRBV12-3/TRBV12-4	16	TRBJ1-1	CASSYGGGQGNTEAFF	TGTGCCAGCAGTTATGGGGGGGGACAGGGGAACACTGAAGCTTTCTTT
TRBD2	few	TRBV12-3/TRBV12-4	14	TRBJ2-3	CASMTSVLTDTQYF	TGTGCCAGCATGACTAGCGTACTCACAGATACGCAGTATTTT
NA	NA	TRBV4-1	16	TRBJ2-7	CASSPTFPGETYEQYF	TGCGCCAGCAGCCCGACATTCCCGGGGGAGACCTACGAGCAGTACTTC
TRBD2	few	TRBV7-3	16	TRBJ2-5	CASSLTPSGRQETQYF	TGTGCCAGCAGCTTAACGCCTAGCGGGAGACAAGAGACCCAGTACTTC
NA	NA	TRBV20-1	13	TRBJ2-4	CSAGPGVNNEQYF	TGCAGTGCGGGCCCCGGCGTCAACAATGAGCAGTACTTC
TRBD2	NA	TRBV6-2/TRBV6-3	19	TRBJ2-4	CASSYLRTSGGLAKNIQYF	TGTGCCAGCAGTTACCTAAGGACTAGCGGGGGCCTAGCCAAAAACATTCAGTACTTC
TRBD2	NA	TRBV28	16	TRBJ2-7	CASSRRGAGSYNEQYF	TGTGCCAGCAGTCGAAGGGGAGCGGGGAGCTACAATGAGCAGTACTTC
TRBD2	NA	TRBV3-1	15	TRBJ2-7	CASSQGGTIYYEQYF	TGTGCCAGCAGCCAAGGGGGGACTATCTACTACGAGCAGTACTTC
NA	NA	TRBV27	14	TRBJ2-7	CASGNRGVPYEQYF	TGTGCCAGCGGAAACCGCGGGGTTCCCTACGAGCAGTACTTC
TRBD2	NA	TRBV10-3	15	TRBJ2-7	CAISELGLAGDEQYF	TGTGCCATCAGTGAGCTAGGACTAGCGGGAGACGAGCAGTACTTC
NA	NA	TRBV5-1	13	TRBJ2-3	CASSLSSVDTQYF	TGCGCCAGCAGCTTGTCCAGTGTAGATACGCAGTATTTT
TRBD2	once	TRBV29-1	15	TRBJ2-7	CSVEGGREALNEQYF	TGCAGCGTTGAAGGTGGACGGGAGGCCCTCAACGAGCAGTACTTC
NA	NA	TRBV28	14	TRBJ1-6	CASSLNRRGGPLHF	TGTGCCAGCAGTTTGAACAGAAGGGGGGGACCCCTCCACTTT
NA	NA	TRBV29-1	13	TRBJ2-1	CSVGDTSYNEQFF	TGCAGCGTTGGGGACACCTCCTACAATGAGCAGTTCTTC
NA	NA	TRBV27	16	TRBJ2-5	CASSLTGAREQETQYF	TGTGCCAGCAGTTTAACGGGGGCCAGGGAACAAGAGACCCAGTACTTC
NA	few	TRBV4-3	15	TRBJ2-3	CASSQVGRATDTQYF	TGCGCCAGCAGCCAAGTCGGCAGGGCTACAGATACGCAGTATTTT
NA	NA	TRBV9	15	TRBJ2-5	CASSEGGRPKETQYF	TGTGCCAGCAGCGAGGGGGGGCGGCCAAAAGAGACCCAGTACTTC
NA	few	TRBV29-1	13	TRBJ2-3	CSESGYVGDTQYF	TGCAGCGAGTCGGGTTACGTTGGAGATACGCAGTATTTT
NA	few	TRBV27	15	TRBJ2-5	CASSPAPRLQETQYF	TGTGCCAGCAGTCCAGCCCCAAGGCTCCAAGAGACCCAGTACTTC
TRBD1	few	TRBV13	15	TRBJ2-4	CASSFLGQGANIQYF	TGTGCCAGCAGCTTCCTGGGACAGGGGGCAAACATTCAGTACTTC
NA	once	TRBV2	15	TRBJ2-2	CAILPGHANTGELFF	TGTGCCATCCTCCCGGGACACGCGAACACCGGGGAGCTGTTTTTT
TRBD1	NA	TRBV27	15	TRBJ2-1	CASSIRQGGYNEQFF	TGTGCCAGCAGTATCAGACAGGGTGGCTACAATGAGCAGTTCTTC
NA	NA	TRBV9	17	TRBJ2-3	CASSVDPAGAHTDTQYF	TGTGCCAGCAGCGTAGACCCCGCAGGGGCCCACACAGATACGCAGTATTTT
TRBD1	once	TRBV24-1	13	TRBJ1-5	CATSSDRVQPQHF	TGTGCCACCAGTTCGGACAGGGTTCAGCCCCAGCATTTT
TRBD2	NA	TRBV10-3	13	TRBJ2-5	CAISRDYEETQYF	TGTGCCATCAGTAGGGACTACGAGGAGACCCAGTACTTC
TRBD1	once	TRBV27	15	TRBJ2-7	CASSLSTGGIYEQYF	TGTGCCAGCAGCCTCTCGACAGGGGGCATCTACGAGCAGTACTTC
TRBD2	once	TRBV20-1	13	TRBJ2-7	CSAREFSGYEQYF	TGCAGTGCTAGAGAGTTTAGCGGGTACGAGCAGTACTTC
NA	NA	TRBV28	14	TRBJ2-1	CASSLTFIGNEQFF	TGTGCCAGCAGTCTGACTTTTATAGGTAATGAGCAGTTCTTC
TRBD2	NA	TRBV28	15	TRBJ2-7	CASRTTSGGSYGQYF	TGTGCCAGCAGGACCACTAGCGGGGGCTCCTACGGGCAGTACTTC
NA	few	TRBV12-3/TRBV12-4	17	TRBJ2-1	CASSPQWTQKRDNEQFF	TGTGCCAGCAGTCCTCAATGGACTCAGAAGAGGGACAATGAGCAGTTCTTC
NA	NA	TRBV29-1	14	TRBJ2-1	CSATSGQGRYEQFF	TGCAGCGCCACTTCGGGGCAGGGAAGATATGAGCAGTTCTTC
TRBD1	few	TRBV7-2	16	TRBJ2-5	CASSSRRQGVGETQYF	TGTGCCAGCAGCTCCAGGAGACAGGGAGTAGGAGAGACCCAGTACTTC
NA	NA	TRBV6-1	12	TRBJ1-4	CASSGLHEKLFF	TGTGCCAGCAGTGGCCTACATGAAAAACTGTTTTTT
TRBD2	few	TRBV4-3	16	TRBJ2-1	CASSHVLGGRLNEQFF	TGCGCCAGCAGCCATGTCTTGGGCGGGAGGTTGAATGAGCAGTTCTTC
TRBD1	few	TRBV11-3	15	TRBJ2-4	CASSPGGRAKNIQYF	TGTGCCAGCAGCCCAGGGGGCAGAGCCAAAAACATTCAGTACTTC
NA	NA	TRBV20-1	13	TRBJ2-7	CSARSNQWNEQYF	TGCAGTGCTAGATCTAATCAGTGGAACGAGCAGTACTTC
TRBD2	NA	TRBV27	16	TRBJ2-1	CASSPSTSGPHNEQFF	TGTGCCAGCAGTCCCTCGACTAGCGGACCACACAATGAGCAGTTCTTC
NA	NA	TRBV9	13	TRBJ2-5	CASSALPKETQYF	TGTGCCAGCAGCGCCCTCCCCAAAGAGACCCAGTACTTC
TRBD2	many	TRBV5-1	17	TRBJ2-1	CASSLRGRLAGRNEQFF	TGCGCCAGCAGCTTGAGGGGCCGACTAGCGGGACGCAATGAGCAGTTCTTC
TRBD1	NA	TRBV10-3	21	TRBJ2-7	CATGSGFLALKTGDPADEQYF	TGTGCCACGGGTTCGGGTTTTTTAGCCCTGAAGACAGGGGATCCGGCGGACGAGCAGTACTTC
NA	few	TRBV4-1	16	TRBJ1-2	CASSQEGIGANYGYTF	TGCGCCAGCAGCCAAGAGGGGATAGGGGCGAACTATGGCTACACCTTC